This T cell receptor (beta chain) was recorded in a study of post-analysis software for immune sequencing data. As concerns this clonotype: Its antigen is unidentified.

Unique molecular identifiers featured in each of the TCR beta cDNA libraries. From about 1 to 10 million T cells, hundreds of thousands of cDNA molecules were obtained. From the PCR reads, TCRdb called clonotypes with MiXCR, one entry per CDR3 protein. The sample carries some 800,000 distinct CDR3 sequences, under 60% recorded once. Overall study results and limits: Multiple sclerosis patients had significantly lower normalized Chao1 diversity than controls. Samples prepared in the same batch strongly co-clustered by F measure.

The sample consisted of blood. This clonotype originated in a girl between 5 and 17 years old with multiple sclerosis.

Here the CDR3 reads CASSEPPAGEQFF. Here the CDR3 DNA reads TGCGCCAGCAGTGAGCCCCCGGCAGGTGAGCAGTTCTTC. The rearrangement joins TRBV10-1 to TRBJ2-1; D uncertain. V was pared by 2 bases and J by 9 bases, with 11 bases between. CDR3 length: 13 amino acids. Germline V CDR1 and CDR2: WNHNN, SYGVQD (reference sequence).